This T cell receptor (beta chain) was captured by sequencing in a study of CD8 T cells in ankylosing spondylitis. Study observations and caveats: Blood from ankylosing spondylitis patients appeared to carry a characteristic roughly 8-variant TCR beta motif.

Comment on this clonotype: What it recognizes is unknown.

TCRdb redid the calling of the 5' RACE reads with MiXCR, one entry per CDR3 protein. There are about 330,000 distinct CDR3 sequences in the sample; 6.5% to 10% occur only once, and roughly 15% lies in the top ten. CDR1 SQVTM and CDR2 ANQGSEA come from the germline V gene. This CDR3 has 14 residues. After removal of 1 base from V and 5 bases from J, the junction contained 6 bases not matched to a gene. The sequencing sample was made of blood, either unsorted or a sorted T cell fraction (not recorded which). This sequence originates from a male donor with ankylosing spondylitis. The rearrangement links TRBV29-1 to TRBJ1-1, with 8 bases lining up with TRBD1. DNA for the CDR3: TGCAGCGTTGAAGCAGGGGGCATAGGGACTGAAGCTTTCTTT. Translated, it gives CSVEAGGIGTEAFF. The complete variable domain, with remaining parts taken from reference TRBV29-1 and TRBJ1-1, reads SAVISQKPSRDICQRGTSLTIQCQVDSQVTMMFWYRQQPGQSLTLIATANQGSEATYESGFVIDKFPISRPNLTFSTLTVSNMSPEDSSIYLCSVEAGGIGTEAFFGQGTRLTVV.